The 26 T cell receptor beta chains in this list originate from one sample, sequenced in a study of T cells in Graves' hyperthyroidism and ophthalmopathy. Template material for amplifying TCR beta CDR3 regions consisted of RNA transcripts. RT-PCR in the first round (using the HTBI primer set) targeted the TCR CDR3. A single record per CDR3 protein comes from TCRdb applying MiXCR to the multiplex PCR reads. The table has around 440,000 distinct CDR3 sequences, approximately 14% seen once. The sample taken for sequencing was blood. Every receptor here comes from a woman between 18 and 30 years old with Graves' hyperthyroidism.

As regards this clonotype: A much larger clonotype is one base distant, so this may be a read error. The J gene is TRBJ2-2, the V gene TRBV2, with TRBD2 identical over 7 bases. The CDR3 covers 15 residues. From germline, CDR1 is SNHLY and CDR2 FYNNEI. The ends lost 6 bases at V and 5 bases at J; junction bases unmatched: 9. The CDR3 here is CASRWGFGRTGELFF. For the CDR3, the DNA is TGTGCCAGCAGATGGGGGTTCGGGAGGACCGGGGAGCTGTTTTTT.

Ten or more counts support this clonotype. This sequence joins TRBV24-1 and TRBJ2-3, with 7 bases identical to TRBD2. The length of the CDR3 is 15 residues. CDR1 is KGHDR, CDR2 SFDVKD, per germline. The V and J ends lost 11 bases and 3 bases, in that order; junction bases with no gene match: 13. CDR3 nucleotides: TGTGCCATCACCTCGTCGGCGGGAGCAACAGATACGCAGTATTTT. Its protein product is CAITSSAGATDTQYF.

The chain recombines TRBV20-1 with TRBJ1-2; D not certain. Germline values: CDR1 DFQATT, CDR2 SNEGSKA (reference sequence). The CDR3 sequence is 12 residues long. With 3 bases removed from V and 7 bases from J, the gap between germline ends came to 12 bases. CDR3 amino acids: CSASLQSAGYTF. CDR3 DNA: TGCAGTGCTAGTCTACAGTCCGCTGGCTACACCTTC.

The chain couples TRBV7-2 to TRBJ2-2; no firm D call. Germline CDR1 SGHTA, CDR2 FQGNSA. CDR3 size: 13 residues. The V end lost 1 base, the J end lost 5 bases, and 5 bases lay between the germline ends. The CDR3 DNA is TGTGCCAGCAGCTTAGTGGATACCGGGGAGCTGTTTTTT. Translated: CASSLVDTGELFF.

The chain links TRBV20-1 to TRBJ2-1; D not resolved. V lost 3 bases and J lost 4, with 19 bases in between. CDR3 length: 16 residues. CDR1 is DFQATT, CDR2 SNEGSKA, per germline (reference sequence). This CDR3 is CSASPWVTKRYNEQFF. The CDR3 nucleotides are TGCAGTGCTAGTCCCTGGGTTACCAAGAGGTACAATGAGCAGTTCTTC.

This clonotype was seen ten or more times. V usage is TRBV20-1 and J usage is TRBJ2-1; TRBD2 matches at 16 bases. CDR1 and CDR2 (germline): DFQATT, SNEGSKA (reference sequence). The junction had 19 bases not matched to a gene; V was cut back by 1 base and J by 7 bases. The CDR3 has 21 amino acids. CDR3 nucleotides: TGCAGTGCTAGAGTTAATCGGGGGACTAGCGGGAGGGCCCAATCTTCAAATGAGCAGTTCTTC. It yields the protein CSARVNRGTSGRAQSSNEQFF.

This clonotype was found a few times. This rearrangement joins TRBV25-1 to TRBJ1-2, with D possibly being TRBD1 (6 bases). This CDR3 contains 14 residues. Germline V gene data show CDR1 as MGHDK and CDR2 as SYGVNS. V was shortened by 3 bases and J by 4 bases, with 12 bases between the two germline ends. For the CDR3, the DNA is TGTGCCAGCAGTGAGGGACAAACTCTCTATGGCTACACCTTC. Translating gives CASSEGQTLYGYTF.

Many counts were recorded for this clonotype. The V and J genes are TRBV4-2 and TRBJ2-7; either TRBD1 or TRBD2 may supply D (5 bases each). Germline V CDR1 and CDR2: LGHNA, YNFKEQ. This CDR3 contains 14 residues. Trimming took 4 bases from V and 4 from J, leaving 14 bases between them. The CDR3 reads CASSRGDREYEQYF. CDR3 bases: TGTGCCAGCAGCCGAGGGGACCGGGAATACGAGCAGTACTTC.

This clonotype was detected only a few times. The chain couples TRBV29-1 to TRBJ2-1; TRBD2 matches at 13 bases. The CDR3 totals 19 residues. The J segment lost 3 bases and the V segment lost 4 bases, leaving 15 bases of the junction unmatched. Germline assignment: CDR1 SQVTM and CDR2 ANQGSEA. As DNA, the CDR3 is TGCAGCGTTGGGACAGTCCTAGGGACTAGCGGGATTTTCTACAATGAGCAGTTCTTC. Translating gives CSVGTVLGTSGIFYNEQFF.

The chain carries TRBV9 and TRBJ2-7; the match to TRBD1 covers 7 bases. The germline CDR1 and CDR2 sequences are SGDLS and YYNGEE. V dropped 0 bases and J dropped 1; count of bases not matched to a gene: 4. The CDR3 consists of 15 residues. The CDR3 here is CASSVAGQNSYEQYF. The CDR3 DNA sequence: TGTGCCAGCAGCGTAGCGGGACAGAATTCCTACGAGCAGTACTTC.

This clonotype showed up many times. V usage is TRBV28 and J usage is TRBJ2-7, with D perhaps TRBD1 or TRBD2 (7 bases each). Trimming removed 8 bases from V and 6 bases from J, with 14 bases in between. This CDR3 has 12 amino acids. Germline lookup yields CDR1 MDHEN and CDR2 SYDVKM. CDR3 region: CASYSGGAEQYF. Here the CDR3 DNA reads TGTGCCAGCTATTCAGGGGGGGCCGAGCAGTACTTC.

There are a few counts of this clonotype. This chain uses TRBV7-2 with TRBJ1-6; no reliable D call. CDR3 length: 14 amino acids. Germline CDR1 reads SGHTA; CDR2 reads FQGNSA. The ends were cut back, 5 bases at V and 9 bases at J, with 14 bases in the middle. The DNA for the CDR3 is TGTGCCAGCAGCCCTAGTTGGTTTACTTCACCCCTCCACTTT. It yields the protein CASSPSWFTSPLHF. Full variable domain (remainder filled in from reference TRBV7-2 and TRBJ1-6): GAGVSQSPSNKVTEKGKDVELRCDPISGHTALYWYRQSLGQGLEFLIYFQGNSAPDKSGLPSDRFSAERTGGSVSTLTIQRTQQEDSAVYLCASSPSWFTSPLHFGNGTRLTVT.

In its sample, this clonotype was seen many times. The chain uses TRBV28 and TRBJ2-1, with 7 bases lining up with TRBD2. The ends lost 4 bases at V and 2 bases at J; junction bases unmatched: 8. The CDR3 consists of 16 residues. Per germline, CDR1 MDHEN and CDR2 SYDVKM. As DNA, the CDR3 is TGTGCCAGCAGTTCTCCTGGCGGGAGCACCTACAATGAGCAGTTCTTC. Its protein is CASSSPGGSTYNEQFF.

This clonotype showed up many times. The V call is TRBV3-1, the J call TRBJ2-7, with D possibly TRBD1 on 5 matching bases. Germline V gene lookup returns CDR1 LGHDT and CDR2 YNNKEL (reference sequence). V shed 0 bases and J shed 2 bases, with 14 bases lying between them. The CDR3 totals 16 residues. The CDR3 is CASSQDGAGRTYEQYF. The CDR3 bases are TGTGCCAGCAGCCAAGATGGGGCAGGTAGAACCTACGAGCAGTACTTC.

This clonotype was picked up many times. The genes are TRBV10-3 and TRBJ2-3; TRBD2 matches at 9 bases. This CDR3 comprises 14 residues. The V gene's germline CDR1 is ENHRY and CDR2 SYGVKD. The V gene end was trimmed by 3 bases and the J gene end by 4 bases; junction bases not matched to a gene: 2. Here the CDR3 DNA reads TGTGCCATCAGTGAAGGCGGGAGGGCAGATACGCAGTATTTT. It specifies CAISEGGRADTQYF.

Ten or more counts support this clonotype. The genes are TRBV5-1 and TRBJ1-6, with a weak D call TRBD1 (6 bases). The CDR3 spans 15 residues. The V gene lost 5 bases and the J gene lost 4 bases, with 13 bases spanning the gap. CDR1 is SGHRS and CDR2 is YFSETQ in the germline V gene. CDR3 amino acids: CASRADSLYNSPLHF. The CDR3 bases are TGCGCCAGCAGAGCGGACAGCCTATATAATTCACCCCTCCACTTT.

This clonotype was recorded a few times. The chain combines TRBV4-1 with TRBJ1-6, with 9 bases identical to TRBD1. The CDR3 sequence is 20 residues long. V gave up 4 bases and J gave up 5 bases; unmatched junction bases: 18. In germline, CDR1 is MGHRA, CDR2 YSYEKL. CDR3 sequence reads: CASSRDSGTGFIGNNSPLHF. The CDR3, as DNA: TGCGCCAGCAGCCGAGACTCCGGGACAGGGTTTATAGGGAATAATTCACCCCTCCACTTT.

This clonotype was seen more than once but under ten times. The rearrangement joins TRBV9 to TRBJ2-7; possibly TRBD1 or TRBD2 for D (5 bases each). The CDR3 consists of 14 residues. Trimming removed 3 bases at V and 6 bases at J, with 16 bases between. CDR1 SGDLS and CDR2 YYNGEE come from the germline V gene. The CDR3 DNA is TGTGCCAGCAGCGCCGAGGGGCAGGGCCCCGAGCAGTACTTC. Protein: CASSAEGQGPEQYF.

This clonotype was seen at least ten times. This chain uses TRBV20-1 with TRBJ2-1; the match to TRBD2 covers 11 bases. The CDR3 runs 14 residues. V trimming: 7 bases; J trimming: 5 bases; junction bases outside the gene matches: 7. Germline V gene data show CDR1 as DFQATT and CDR2 as SNEGSKA (reference sequence). The CDR3 DNA follows: TGCAGTGTTCCACTAGCGGGGGTCCACAATGAGCAGTTCTTC. This translates into CSVPLAGVHNEQFF.

This clonotype was seen repeatedly, ten times or more. The chain joins TRBV18 to TRBJ2-5; a weak D match, TRBD2 (5 bases). CDR1 and CDR2 (germline): KGHSH, LQKENI. The CDR3 runs to 12 residues. V was cut by 7 bases and J by 4 bases, with 10 bases left in between. CDR3 in amino acids: CASFWERETQYF. CDR3 nucleotide sequence: TGTGCCAGCTTTTGGGAGCGAGAGACCCAGTACTTC.

Worth noting for this clonotype: A much larger clone lies one base from this, so it may be a read error. The chain is built from TRBV12-3 or TRBV12-4 and TRBJ2-7; D may be TRBD2 (6 bases). The length of the CDR3 is 16 residues. With 5 bases removed from V and 3 bases from J, the gap between germline ends came to 20 bases. The CDR3 nucleotides read TGTGCCAGCAGTGGGTTCACCGGCGGGGCTAACTACGAGCAGTACTTC. Translating gives CASSGFTGGANYEQYF.

This clonotype was seen only a few times. The chain uses TRBV3-1 and TRBJ2-1; no clear D gene. The germline CDR1 and CDR2 sequences are LGHDT and YNNKEL (reference sequence). The germline V and J ends were trimmed by 4 bases and 7 bases, with 14 bases remaining between them. CDR3 size: 14 residues. The CDR3 sequence: CASSPLQAWNEQFF. The DNA of the CDR3 is TGTGCCAGCAGCCCGCTTCAGGCTTGGAATGAGCAGTTCTTC.

This clonotype was seen a handful of times. This chain joins TRBV5-6 and TRBJ1-5, with 9 nucleotides matching TRBD1. CDR1 is SGHDT and CDR2 is YYEEEE in the germline V gene. This CDR3 has 16 residues. The J segment lost 5 bases and the V segment lost 5 bases, leaving 11 bases of the junction unmatched. The CDR3 nucleotides read TGTGCCAGCAGACCCCCCCGGGACAGGGCGGATCAGCCCCAGCATTTT. It is translated as CASRPPRDRADQPQHF.

This clonotype has only a few counts. The CDR3: CAISDSTGSLYGYTF. The CDR3 coding sequence is TGTGCCATCAGTGACTCGACAGGGTCACTCTATGGCTACACCTTC. The chain links TRBV10-3 to TRBJ1-2, with TRBD1 matching 7 bases. Germline V gene data show CDR1 as ENHRY and CDR2 as SYGVKD. The CDR3 totals 15 residues. The junction had 8 bases not matched to a gene; V was cut back by 3 bases and J by 4 bases.

This clonotype was seen many times. The V gene is TRBV6-1, the J gene TRBJ1-1, with D possibly matching TRBD1 (6 bases). V gave up 2 bases and J gave up 0 bases, with 13 bases separating them. The germline CDR1 and CDR2 sequences are MNHNS and SASEGT. The CDR3 is 16 amino acids. DNA of the CDR3: TGTGCCAGCAGTGAAATCTTCACAGGGCTGAACACTGAAGCTTTCTTT. It is translated as CASSEIFTGLNTEAFF.

Ten or more counts support this clonotype. V and J are TRBV20-1 and TRBJ2-5; D ambiguous. Germline-derived CDR1 and CDR2 are DFQATT and SNEGSKA (reference sequence). This CDR3 comprises 15 residues. The V gene lost 0 bases and the J gene lost 2 bases, with 13 bases spanning the gap. The CDR3 protein is CSARELRAGQETQYF. The CDR3 DNA is TGCAGTGCTAGAGAGCTACGTGCTGGGCAAGAGACCCAGTACTTC.